This T cell receptor beta chain was identified during a study of OX40 agonist ivuxolimab in advanced cancers. Study-wide background: Every 2 weeks, patients received ivuxolimab intravenously, dosed at 0.01 to 10 mg/kg. Recorded diagnoses for dose-escalation patients were hepatocellular carcinoma, melanoma, renal cell or head and neck cancer.

Exclusion applied to patients with autoimmune disease history or systemic immunosuppression. Turning to this clone: What it recognizes is unknown.

Profiling relied on immunoSEQ multiplex PCR, and the TCRdb table lists in-frame clones only, not all of them. The sample lists 100,000 to 120,000 clones; approximately 89% were seen once. Findings and caveats of the study: Patients who responded partially at 0.1-3.0 mg/kg showed clonal expansion ranking among the lowest.

The sample here was CD4+ or CD8+ T cells sorted from blood, taken in a trial of the OX40 agonist ivuxolimab. The TCR sequence derives from an adult with an advanced solid tumor such as melanoma, head and neck, liver or kidney cancer.

The CDR3 DNA reads as TGTGCCATCAGTGAGCGACTAGAAGTCAAAAACATTCAGTACTTC. Translation: CAISERLEVKNIQYF. The rearrangement links TRBV10-3 to TRBJ2-4, with D maybe TRBD2 (6 bases). The CDR3 loop spans 15 amino acids. Trimming removed 2 bases from V and 3 bases from J, with 11 bases in between. The germline V gene encodes CDR1 ENHRY and CDR2 SYGVKD.